A single TCR beta chain is shown here with its context. The method was immunoSEQ multiplex PCR; TCRdb's version includes in-frame clones alone and lacks a portion of them. The data hold some 1,600,000 clones, with approximately 98% observed a single time. This specimen comes from a study of shared clonotypes between healthy human individuals. Germline V lookup: CDR1 SGHTS, CDR2 YDEGEE. This CDR3 has 15 amino acids. The V end lost 4 bases, the J end lost 7 bases, and 17 bases lay between the germline ends. The sequencing input was naive CD4+ T cells sorted from blood. Subset in this sample: CD45RA+ positively selected. This sequence was found in a young man in good health. The chain couples TRBV5-8 to TRBJ2-2, with D possibly matching TRBD1 (5 bases). CDR3 DNA sequence: TGTGCCAGCAGCCTGCGCAGGGTTTTGGTCGGGGAGCTGTTTTTT. It specifies CASSLRRVLVGELFF.